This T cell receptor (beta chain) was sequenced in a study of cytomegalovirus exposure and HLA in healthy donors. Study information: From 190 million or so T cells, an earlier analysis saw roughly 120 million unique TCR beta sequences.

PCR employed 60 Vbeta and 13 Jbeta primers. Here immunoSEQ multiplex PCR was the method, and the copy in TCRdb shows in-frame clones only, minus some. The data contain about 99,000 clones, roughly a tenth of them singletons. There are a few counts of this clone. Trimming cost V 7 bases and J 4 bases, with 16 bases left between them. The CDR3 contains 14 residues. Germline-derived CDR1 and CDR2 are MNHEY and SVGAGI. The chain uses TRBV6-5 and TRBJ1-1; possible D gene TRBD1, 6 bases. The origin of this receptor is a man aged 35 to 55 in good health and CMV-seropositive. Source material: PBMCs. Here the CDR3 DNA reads TGTGCCAGCATCATGGACAGACGGGGCACTGAAGCTTTCTTT. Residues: CASIMDRRGTEAFF.